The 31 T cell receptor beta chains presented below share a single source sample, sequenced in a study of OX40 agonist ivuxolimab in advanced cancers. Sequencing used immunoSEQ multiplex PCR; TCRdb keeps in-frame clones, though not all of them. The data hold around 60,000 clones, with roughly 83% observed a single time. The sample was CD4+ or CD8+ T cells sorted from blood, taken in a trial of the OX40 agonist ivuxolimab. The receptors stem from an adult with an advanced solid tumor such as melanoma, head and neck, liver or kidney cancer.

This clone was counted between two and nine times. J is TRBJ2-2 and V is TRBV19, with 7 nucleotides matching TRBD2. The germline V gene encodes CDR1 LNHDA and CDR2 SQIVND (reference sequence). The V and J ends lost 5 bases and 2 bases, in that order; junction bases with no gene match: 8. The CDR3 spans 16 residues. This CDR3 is CASSASSGANTGELFF. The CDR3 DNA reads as TGTGCCAGTAGTGCCTCTAGCGGAGCTAACACCGGGGAGCTGTTTTTT.

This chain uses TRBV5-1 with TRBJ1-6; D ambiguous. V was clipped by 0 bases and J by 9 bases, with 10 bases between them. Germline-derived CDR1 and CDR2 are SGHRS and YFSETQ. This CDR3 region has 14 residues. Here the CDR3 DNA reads TGCGCCAGCAGCTTGGAAGGGAACTCTTCACCCCTCCACTTT. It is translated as CASSLEGNSSPLHF.

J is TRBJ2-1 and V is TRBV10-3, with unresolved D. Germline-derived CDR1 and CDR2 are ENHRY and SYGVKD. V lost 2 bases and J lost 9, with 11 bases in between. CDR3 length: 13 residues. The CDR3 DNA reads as TGTGCCATCAGTGAGGAGTCAGGCGGTGAGCAGTTCTTC. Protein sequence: CAISEESGGEQFF.

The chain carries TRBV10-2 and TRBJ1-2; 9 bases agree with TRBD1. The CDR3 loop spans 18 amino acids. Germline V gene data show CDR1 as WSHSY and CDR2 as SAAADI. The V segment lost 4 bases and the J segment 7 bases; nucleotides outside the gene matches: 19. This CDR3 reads CASSVEGQGSSGVGGYTF. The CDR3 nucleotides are TGCGCCAGCAGTGTTGAGGGACAGGGATCATCAGGTGTTGGTGGCTACACCTTC.

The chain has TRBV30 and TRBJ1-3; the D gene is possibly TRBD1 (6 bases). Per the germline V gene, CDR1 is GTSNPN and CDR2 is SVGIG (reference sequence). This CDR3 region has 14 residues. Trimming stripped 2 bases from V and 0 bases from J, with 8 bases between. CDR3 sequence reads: CAWSRGLSGNTIYF. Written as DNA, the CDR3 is TGTGCCTGGAGTCGGGGGCTCTCTGGAAACACCATATATTTT.

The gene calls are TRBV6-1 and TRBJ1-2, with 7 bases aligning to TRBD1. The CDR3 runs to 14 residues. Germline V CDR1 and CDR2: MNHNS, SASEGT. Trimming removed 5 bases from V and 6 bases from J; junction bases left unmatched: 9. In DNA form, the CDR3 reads TGTGCCAGCAGTCTTTACCCTGGACAGGATGGCTACACCTTC. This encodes CASSLYPGQDGYTF.

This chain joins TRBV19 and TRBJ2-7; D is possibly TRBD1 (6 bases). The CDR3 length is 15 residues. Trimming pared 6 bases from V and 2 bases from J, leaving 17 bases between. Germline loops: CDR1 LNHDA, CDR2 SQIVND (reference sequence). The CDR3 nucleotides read TGTGCCAGTAGCTTACAGGGCAATGGGGCCTACGAGCAGTACTTC. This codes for CASSLQGNGAYEQYF.

CDR3 residues: CAWGGQTNIQYF. CDR3 coding DNA: TGTGCCTGGGGGGGGCAGACCAACATTCAGTACTTC. The J gene is TRBJ2-4, the V gene TRBV30; possibly TRBD1 or TRBD2 for D (6 bases each). The ends were cut back, 5 bases at V and 7 bases at J, with 12 bases in the middle. The CDR3 totals 12 residues. Germline values: CDR1 GTSNPN, CDR2 SVGIG (reference sequence).

This CDR3 is CASSQGAGDTEAFF. CDR3 nucleotide sequence: TGCGCCAGCAGCCAGGGGGCTGGGGACACTGAAGCTTTCTTT. This rearrangement joins TRBV5-1 to TRBJ1-1; 8 bases align to TRBD1. J lost 3 bases, V lost 4 bases, and 5 bases had no gene match. The length of the CDR3 is 14 residues. The germline CDR1 and CDR2 sequences are SGHRS and YFSETQ.

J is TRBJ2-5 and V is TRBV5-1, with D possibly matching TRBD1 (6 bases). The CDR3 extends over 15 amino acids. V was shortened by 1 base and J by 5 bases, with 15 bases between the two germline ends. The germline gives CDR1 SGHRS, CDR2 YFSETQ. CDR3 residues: CASSLSLGARETQYF. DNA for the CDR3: TGCGCCAGCAGCTTGTCCTTGGGGGCAAGGGAGACCCAGTACTTC.

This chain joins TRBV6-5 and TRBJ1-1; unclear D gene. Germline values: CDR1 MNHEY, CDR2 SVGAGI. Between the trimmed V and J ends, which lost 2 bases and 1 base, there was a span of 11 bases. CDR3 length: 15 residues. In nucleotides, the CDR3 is TGTGCCAGCAGTTACGGGTACCGATCGAACACTGAAGCTTTCTTT. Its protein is CASSYGYRSNTEAFF.

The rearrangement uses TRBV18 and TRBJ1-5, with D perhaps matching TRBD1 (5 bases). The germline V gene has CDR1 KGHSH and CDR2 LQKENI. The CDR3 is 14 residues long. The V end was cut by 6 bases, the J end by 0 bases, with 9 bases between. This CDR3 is CASSWGSSNQPQHF. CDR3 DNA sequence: TGTGCCAGCTCCTGGGGGAGTAGCAATCAGCCCCAGCATTTT.

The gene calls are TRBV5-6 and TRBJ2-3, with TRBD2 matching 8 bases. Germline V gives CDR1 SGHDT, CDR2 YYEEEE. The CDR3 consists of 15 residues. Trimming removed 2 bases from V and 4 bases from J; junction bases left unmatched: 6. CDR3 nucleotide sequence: TGTGCCAGCAGCTTCAGGCGGGGGGTCTCAGATACGCAGTATTTT. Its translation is CASSFRRGVSDTQYF.

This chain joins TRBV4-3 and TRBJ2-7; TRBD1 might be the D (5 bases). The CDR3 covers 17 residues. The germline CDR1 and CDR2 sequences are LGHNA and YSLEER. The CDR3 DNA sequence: TGCAAGAGAGTGGGGCACATGTTCTGCGATTTCGTGGACGAGCAGTACTTC. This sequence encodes CKRVGHMFCDFVDEQYF.

Here the CDR3 reads CASSTPLAGGPRNNEQFF. CDR3 DNA: TGTGCCAGTAGTACCCCACTAGCGGGGGGGCCTCGCAACAATGAGCAGTTCTTC. This sequence joins TRBV19 and TRBJ2-1; 13 bases align to TRBD2. CDR1 LNHDA and CDR2 SQIVND come from the germline V gene (reference sequence). The CDR3 totals 18 residues. J gave up 5 bases and V 4 bases, and 11 bases lay outside the gene matches.

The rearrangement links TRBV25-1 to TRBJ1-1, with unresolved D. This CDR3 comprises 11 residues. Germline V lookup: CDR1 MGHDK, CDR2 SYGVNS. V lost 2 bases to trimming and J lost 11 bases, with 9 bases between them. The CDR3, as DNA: TGTGCCAGCAGTGAAGGTCTGCCGGCTTTCTTT. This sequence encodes CASSEGLPAFF.

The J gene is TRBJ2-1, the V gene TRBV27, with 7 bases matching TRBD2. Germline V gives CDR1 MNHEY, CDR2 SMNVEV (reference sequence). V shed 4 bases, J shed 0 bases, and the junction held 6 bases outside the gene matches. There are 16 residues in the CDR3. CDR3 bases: TGTGCCAGCAGTTCAACAGCGGGAAGCTCCTACAATGAGCAGTTCTTC. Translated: CASSSTAGSSYNEQFF.

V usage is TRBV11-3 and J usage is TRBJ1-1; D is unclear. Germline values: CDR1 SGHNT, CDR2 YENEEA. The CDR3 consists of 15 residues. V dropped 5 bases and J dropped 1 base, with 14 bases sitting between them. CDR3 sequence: CASSNAQRGNTEAFF. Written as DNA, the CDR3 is TGTGCCAGCAGCAACGCCCAGCGGGGGAACACTGAAGCTTTCTTT.

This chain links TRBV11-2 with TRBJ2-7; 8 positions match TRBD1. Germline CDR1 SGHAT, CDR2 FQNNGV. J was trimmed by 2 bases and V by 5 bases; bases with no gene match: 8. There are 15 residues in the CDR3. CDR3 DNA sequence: TGTGCCAGCAGCGAAGGGACAGGAGGTCCCTACGAGCAGTACTTC. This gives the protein CASSEGTGGPYEQYF.

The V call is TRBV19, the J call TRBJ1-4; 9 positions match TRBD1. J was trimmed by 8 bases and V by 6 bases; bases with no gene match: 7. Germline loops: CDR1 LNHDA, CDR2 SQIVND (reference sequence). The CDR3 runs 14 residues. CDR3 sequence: CASRRDRDIEKLFF. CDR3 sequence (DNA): TGTGCCAGTAGACGGGACAGGGATATAGAAAAACTGTTTTTT. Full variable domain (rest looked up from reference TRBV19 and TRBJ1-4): DGGITQSPKYLFRKEGQNVTLSCEQNLNHDAMYWYRQDPGQGLRLIYYSQIVNDFQKGDIAEGYSVSREKKESFPLTVTSAQKNPTAFYLCASRRDRDIEKLFFGSGTQLSVL.

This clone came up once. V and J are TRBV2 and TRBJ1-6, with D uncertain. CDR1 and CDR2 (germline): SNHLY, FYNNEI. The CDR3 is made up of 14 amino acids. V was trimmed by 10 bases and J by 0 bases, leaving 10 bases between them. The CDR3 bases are TGTGCCACTAGAGATGACTCCTATAATTCACCCCTCCACTTT. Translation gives CATRDDSYNSPLHF.

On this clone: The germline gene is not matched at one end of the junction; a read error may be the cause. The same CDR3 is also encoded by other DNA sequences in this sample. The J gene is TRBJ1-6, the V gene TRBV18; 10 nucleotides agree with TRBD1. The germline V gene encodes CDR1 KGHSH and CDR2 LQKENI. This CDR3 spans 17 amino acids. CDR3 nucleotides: TGTGCTAGCTCAGCATCCGCCCCGACAGGGGGCCCTTCACCCCTCCACTTT. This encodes CASSASAPTGGPSPLHF.

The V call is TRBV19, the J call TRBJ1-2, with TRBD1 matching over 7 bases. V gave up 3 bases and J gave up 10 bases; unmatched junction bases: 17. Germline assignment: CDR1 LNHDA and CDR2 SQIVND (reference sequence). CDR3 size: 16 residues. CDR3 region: CASSIISGGPTDDYTF. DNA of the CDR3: TGTGCCAGTAGTATTATTTCAGGGGGGCCCACCGATGACTACACCTTC. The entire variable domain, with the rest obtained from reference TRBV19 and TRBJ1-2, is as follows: DGGITQSPKYLFRKEGQNVTLSCEQNLNHDAMYWYRQDPGQGLRLIYYSQIVNDFQKGDIAEGYSVSREKKESFPLTVTSAQKNPTAFYLCASSIISGGPTDDYTFGSGTRLTVV.

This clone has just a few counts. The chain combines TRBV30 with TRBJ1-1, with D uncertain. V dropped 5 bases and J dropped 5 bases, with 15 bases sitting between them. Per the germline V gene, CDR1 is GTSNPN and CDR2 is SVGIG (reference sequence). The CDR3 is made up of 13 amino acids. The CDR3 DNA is TGTGCCTGGGGGTCGGGGAGGTGGACTGAAGCTTTCTTT. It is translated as CAWGSGRWTEAFF.

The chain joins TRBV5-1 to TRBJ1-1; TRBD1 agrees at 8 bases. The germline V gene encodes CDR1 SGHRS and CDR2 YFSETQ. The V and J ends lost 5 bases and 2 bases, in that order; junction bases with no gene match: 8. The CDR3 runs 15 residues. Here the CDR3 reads CASRVGQGVNTEAFF. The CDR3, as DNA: TGCGCCAGCAGAGTTGGACAGGGAGTAAACACTGAAGCTTTCTTT.

CDR3 sequence: CASQAGGDSETQYF. The CDR3 bases are TGCGCCAGCCAGGCTGGGGGGGATTCAGAGACCCAGTACTTC. The rearrangement links TRBV4-1 to TRBJ2-5, with 7 positions matching TRBD2. The CDR3 sequence is 14 residues long. The germline CDR1 and CDR2 sequences are MGHRA and YSYEKL. J lost 4 bases, V lost 8 bases, and 10 bases had no gene match.

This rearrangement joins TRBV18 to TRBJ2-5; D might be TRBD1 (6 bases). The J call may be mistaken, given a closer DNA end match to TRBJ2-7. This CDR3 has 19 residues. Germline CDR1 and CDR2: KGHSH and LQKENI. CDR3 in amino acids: CASSPMWAGEPTITYEQYF. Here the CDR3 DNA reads TGTGCCAGCTCACCAATGTGGGCAGGGGAACCAACAATCACCTACGAGCAGTACTTC.

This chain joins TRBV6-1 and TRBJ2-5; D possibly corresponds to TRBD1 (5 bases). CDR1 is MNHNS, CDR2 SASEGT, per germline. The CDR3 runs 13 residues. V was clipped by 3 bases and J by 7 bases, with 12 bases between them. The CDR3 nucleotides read TGTGCCAGCAGTGATAGCAGGGCTGGGACCCAGTACTTC. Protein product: CASSDSRAGTQYF.

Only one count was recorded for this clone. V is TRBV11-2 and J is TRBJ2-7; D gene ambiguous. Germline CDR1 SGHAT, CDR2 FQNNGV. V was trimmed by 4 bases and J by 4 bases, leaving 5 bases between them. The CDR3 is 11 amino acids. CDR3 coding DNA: TGTGCCAGCAGCTCTCAATACGAGCAGTACTTC. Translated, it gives CASSSQYEQYF.

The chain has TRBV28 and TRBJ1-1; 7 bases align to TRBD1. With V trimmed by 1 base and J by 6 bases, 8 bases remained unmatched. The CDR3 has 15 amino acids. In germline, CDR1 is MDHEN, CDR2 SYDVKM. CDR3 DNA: TGTGCCAGCAGTTTATTCGGCGGCAGGGGGGCTGAAGCTTTCTTT. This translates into CASSLFGGRGAEAFF.

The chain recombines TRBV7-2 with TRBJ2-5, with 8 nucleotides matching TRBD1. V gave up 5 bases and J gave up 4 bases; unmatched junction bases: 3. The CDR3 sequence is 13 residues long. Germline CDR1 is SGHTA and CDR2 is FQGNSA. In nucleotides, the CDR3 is TGTGCCAGCAGCACGGGACAGGTAGAGACCCAGTACTTC. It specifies CASSTGQVETQYF.